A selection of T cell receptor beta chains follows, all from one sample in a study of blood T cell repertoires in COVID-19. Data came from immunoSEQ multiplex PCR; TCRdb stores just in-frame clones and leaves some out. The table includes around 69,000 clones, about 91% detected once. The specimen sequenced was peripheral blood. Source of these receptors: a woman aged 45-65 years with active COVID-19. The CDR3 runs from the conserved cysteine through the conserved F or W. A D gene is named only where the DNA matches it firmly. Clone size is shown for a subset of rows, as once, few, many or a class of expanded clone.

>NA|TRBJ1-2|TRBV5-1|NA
CASSQGEGNGYTF
TGCGCCAGCAGCCAGGGTGAAGGGAATGGCTACACCTTC
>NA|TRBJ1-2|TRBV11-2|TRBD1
CASSRSRTGPRGYTF
TGTGCCAGCAGCCGATCTCGGACAGGGCCTCGGGGCTACACCTTC
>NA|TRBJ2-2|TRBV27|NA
CASRRQGGTGELFF
TGTGCCAGCAGGAGGCAGGGAGGCACCGGGGAGCTGTTTTTT
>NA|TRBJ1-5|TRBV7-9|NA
CASSSLGGQPQHF
TGTGCCAGCAGCTCATTAGGGGGTCAGCCCCAGCATTTT
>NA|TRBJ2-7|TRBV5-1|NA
CPSSLGGDRSSNEQYF
TGCCCCAGCAGCTTGGGGGGCGACAGGAGTAGCAACGAGCAGTACTTC
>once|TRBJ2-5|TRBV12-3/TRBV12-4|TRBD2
CASSNRGGETQYF
TGTGCCAGCAGCAATCGGGGGGGGGAGACCCAGTACTTC
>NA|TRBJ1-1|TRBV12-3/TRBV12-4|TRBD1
CASSGTGRARAFF
TGTGCCAGCAGCGGGACAGGGAGGGCGAGGGCTTTCTTT
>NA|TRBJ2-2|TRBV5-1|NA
CASSLVGQNTGELFF
TGCGCCAGCAGCTTGGTGGGCCAGAACACCGGGGAGCTGTTTTTT
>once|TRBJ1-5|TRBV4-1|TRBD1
CASSPPDRGEQPQHF
TGCGCCAGCAGCCCCCCGGACAGGGGGGAACAGCCCCAGCATTTT
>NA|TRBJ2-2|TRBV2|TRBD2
CASSDAGGPVGELFF
TGTGCCAGCAGTGACGCGGGAGGGCCAGTCGGGGAGCTGTTTTTT
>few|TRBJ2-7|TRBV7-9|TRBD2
CASSRKGLEVMSYEQYF
TGTGCCAGCAGCCGGAAGGGACTAGAGGTTATGAGCTACGAGCAGTACTTC
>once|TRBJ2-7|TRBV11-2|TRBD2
CASSLAGTTPSYEQYF
TGTGCCAGCAGCTTAGCCGGGACTACCCCCTCCTACGAGCAGTACTTC
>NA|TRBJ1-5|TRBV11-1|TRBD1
CASSGGPNQPQHF
TGTGCCAGCTCAGGGGGTCCCAATCAGCCCCAGCATTTT
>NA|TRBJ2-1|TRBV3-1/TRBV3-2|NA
CASSQEGGGRYNEQFF
TGTGCCAGCAGCCAAGAAGGGGGCGGGAGGTACAATGAGCAGTTCTTC
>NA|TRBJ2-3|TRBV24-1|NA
CATSALGADTQYF
TGTGCCACCAGTGCCCTAGGGGCCGATACGCAGTATTTT
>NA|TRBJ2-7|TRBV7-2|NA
CASSLANYEQYF
TGTGCCAGCAGCTTAGCCAACTACGAGCAGTACTTC
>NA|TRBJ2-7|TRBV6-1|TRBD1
CASSGTGTGGLISSEQYF
TGTGCCAGCAGTGGCACCGGGACAGGGGGCCTCATCTCCTCCGAGCAGTACTTC
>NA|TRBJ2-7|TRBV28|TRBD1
CASSLAGRGQVEQYF
TGTGCCAGCAGTTTAGCGGGCAGGGGGCAGGTCGAGCAGTACTTC
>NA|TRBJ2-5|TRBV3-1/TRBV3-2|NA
CASSQGPLGRETQYF
TGTGCCAGCAGCCAAGGGCCCCTGGGGAGAGAGACCCAGTACTTC
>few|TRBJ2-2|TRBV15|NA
CATSDYLANTGELFF
TGTGCCACCAGTGACTACCTCGCGAACACCGGGGAGCTGTTTTTT
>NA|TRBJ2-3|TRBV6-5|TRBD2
CASSYSPSGRTDTQYF
TGTGCCAGCAGTTACTCTCCTAGCGGCCGCACAGATACGCAGTATTTT
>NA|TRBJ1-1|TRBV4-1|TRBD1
CASSPRDRANMNTEAFF
TGCGCCAGCAGCCCCCGGGACAGGGCTAACATGAACACTGAAGCTTTCTTT
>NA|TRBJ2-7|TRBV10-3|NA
CAISESDSFGRGSYEQYF
TGTGCCATCAGTGAGTCGGACTCCTTCGGAAGGGGGTCCTACGAGCAGTACTTC
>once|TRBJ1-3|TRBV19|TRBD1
CASSERKPDRGARNTIYF
TGTGCCAGTAGTGAAAGGAAACCTGACAGGGGGGCTAGAAACACCATATATTTT
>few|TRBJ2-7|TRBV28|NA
CASRGSNYEQYF
TGTGCCAGCCGGGGGTCCAACTACGAGCAGTACTTC
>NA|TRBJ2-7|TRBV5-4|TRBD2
CASGGVGAGDHEQYF
TGTGCCAGCGGGGGAGTGGGAGCGGGAGACCACGAGCAGTACTTC
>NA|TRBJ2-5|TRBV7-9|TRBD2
CASSLGTSGGETQYF
TGTGCCAGCAGCTTGGGGACTAGCGGTGGGGAGACCCAGTACTTC
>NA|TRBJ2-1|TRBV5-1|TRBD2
CASSSLGLAGGSSEFF
TGCGCCAGCAGCTCCCTAGGATTAGCGGGAGGCTCTTCGGAGTTCTTC
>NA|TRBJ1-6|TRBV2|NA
CASRDGNSPLHF
TGTGCCAGCCGGGATGGCAATTCACCCCTCCACTTT
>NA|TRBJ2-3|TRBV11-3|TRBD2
CASSLGGRNTDTQYF
TGTGCCAGCAGCTTAGGCGGGAGGAACACAGATACGCAGTATTTT
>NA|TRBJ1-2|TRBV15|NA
CATSRKGDGYTF
TGTGCCACCAGCAGAAAAGGGGATGGCTACACCTTC
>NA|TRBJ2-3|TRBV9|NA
CASSPLGRFSDTQYF
TGTGCCAGCAGCCCACTAGGACGGTTCTCAGATACGCAGTATTTT
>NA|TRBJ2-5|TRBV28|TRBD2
CASKPVSTSGQETQYF
TGTGCCAGCAAACCCGTCTCGACTAGCGGACAAGAGACCCAGTACTTC
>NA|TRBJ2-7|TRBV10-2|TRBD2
CASSESASGVGQYF
TGCGCCAGCAGTGAGTCGGCTAGCGGGGTGGGGCAGTACTTC
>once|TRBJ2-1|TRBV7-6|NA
CASSLYGRLGDEQFF
TGTGCCAGCAGCCTTTATGGGAGGCTCGGGGATGAGCAGTTCTTC
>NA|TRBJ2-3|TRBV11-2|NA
CASSLSGVTQYF
TGTGCCAGCAGCCTATCCGGGGTTACGCAGTATTTT
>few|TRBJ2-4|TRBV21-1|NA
CASSKAPRGKNIQYF
TGTGCCAGCAGCAAAGCGCCCAGGGGCAAAAACATTCAGTACTTC
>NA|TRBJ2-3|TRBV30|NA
CAWSLGGGPRTDTQYF
TGTGCCTGGAGCTTAGGGGGAGGGCCCCGGACAGATACGCAGTATTTT
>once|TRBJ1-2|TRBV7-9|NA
CASSLRGQHYGYTF
TGTGCCAGCAGCTTAAGAGGACAGCATTATGGCTACACCTTC
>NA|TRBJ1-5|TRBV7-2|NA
CASSLGGMTNQPQHF
TGTGCCAGCAGCTTGGGAGGGATGACCAATCAGCCCCAGCATTTT
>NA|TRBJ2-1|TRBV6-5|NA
CASGGRSSYNEQFF
TGTGCCAGTGGTGGGAGGAGCTCCTACAATGAGCAGTTCTTC
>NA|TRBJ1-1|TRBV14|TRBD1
CASSQDRAAEAFF
TGTGCCAGCAGCCAGGACAGGGCTGCTGAAGCTTTCTTT
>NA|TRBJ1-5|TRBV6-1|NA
CASSEMGGGQPQHF
TGTGCCAGCAGTGAAATGGGGGGAGGTCAGCCCCAGCATTTT
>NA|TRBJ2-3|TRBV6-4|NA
CASSERLAGTDTQYF
TGTGCCAGCAGTGAGAGGCTGGCGGGCACAGATACGCAGTATTTT
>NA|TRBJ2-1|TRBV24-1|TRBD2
CATGELAGGNEQFF
TGTGCCACCGGGGAACTAGCGGGAGGGAATGAGCAGTTCTTC
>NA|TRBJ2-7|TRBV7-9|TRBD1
CASSFGETGGAGEQYF
TGTGCCAGCAGCTTTGGCGAGACAGGGGGCGCGGGCGAGCAGTACTTC
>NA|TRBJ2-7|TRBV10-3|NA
CAISERAEADQQYF
TGTGCCATCAGTGAAAGGGCCGAAGCGGACCAGCAGTACTTC
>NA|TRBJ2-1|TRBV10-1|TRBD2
CASSEKAGDGYNEQFF
TGCGCCAGCAGTGAAAAAGCGGGAGACGGCTACAATGAGCAGTTCTTC
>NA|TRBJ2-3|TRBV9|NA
CASSGAGSWGDTQYF
TGTGCCAGCAGCGGCGCCGGGAGCTGGGGAGATACGCAGTATTTT
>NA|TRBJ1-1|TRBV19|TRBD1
CASSGRQGYGTEAFF
TGTGCCAGTAGTGGGAGACAGGGGTATGGCACTGAAGCTTTCTTT
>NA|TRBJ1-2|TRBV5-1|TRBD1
CASSYGGQGSYGYTF
TGCGCCAGCAGCTATGGTGGACAGGGATCCTATGGCTACACCTTC
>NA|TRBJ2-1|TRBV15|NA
CATSRDLSSYNEQFF
TGTGCCACCAGCAGAGATCTCTCGTCCTACAATGAGCAGTTCTTC
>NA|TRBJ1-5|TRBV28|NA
CASSPPGNQPQHF
TGTGCCAGCAGTCCCCCAGGCAATCAGCCCCAGCATTTT
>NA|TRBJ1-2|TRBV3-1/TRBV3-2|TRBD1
CASSLDRAAGYTF
TGTGCCAGCAGCCTGGACAGGGCGGCTGGCTACACCTTC
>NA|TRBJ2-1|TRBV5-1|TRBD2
CASSPGAAGGPNEQFF
TGCGCCAGCAGCCCGGGGGCTGCGGGAGGGCCTAATGAGCAGTTCTTC
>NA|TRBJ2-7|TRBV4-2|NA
CASSQAPTSSYEQYF
TGTGCCAGCAGCCAAGCGCCTACGAGCTCCTACGAGCAGTACTTC
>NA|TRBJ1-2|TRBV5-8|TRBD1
CASSPEVTGGAGGYTF
TGTGCCAGCAGCCCAGAAGTCACAGGGGGCGCTGGGGGCTACACCTTC
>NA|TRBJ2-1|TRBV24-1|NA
CATSDLRGGNFRSGEQFF
TGTGCCACCAGTGATTTGCGGGGCGGGAACTTCAGGTCGGGTGAGCAGTTCTTC